The clone carrying this T cell receptor beta chain has just one count. What it recognizes is unknown. These data originate in a study of cytomegalovirus exposure and HLA in healthy donors. Study-level findings and limits: Roughly even sequencing depth across donors was the assumption behind the presence/absence analyses. A previous analysis found most TCR beta V segments productive roughly 87% or roughly 30% of the time.

Participants comprised healthy donors of bone marrow. PCR involved 60 Vbeta and 13 Jbeta primers. The table came from immunoSEQ multiplex PCR; TCRdb's copy has only in-frame clones and leaves some out. Of tens of thousands of clones listed, approximately 81% are singletons. Specimen: PBMCs. The origin of this receptor is a woman aged 25-40 years in good health and CMV-seronegative.

CDR3 protein: CASSFAQGGDNEQFF. CDR3 nucleotides: TGTGCCAGCAGCTTCGCACAGGGAGGGGACAATGAGCAGTTCTTC. The rearrangement uses TRBV7-6 and TRBJ2-1; possibly TRBD2 for D (7 bases). V was clipped by 3 bases and J by 5 bases, with 14 bases between them. There are 15 residues in the CDR3. Germline CDR1 SGHVS, CDR2 FNYEAQ.